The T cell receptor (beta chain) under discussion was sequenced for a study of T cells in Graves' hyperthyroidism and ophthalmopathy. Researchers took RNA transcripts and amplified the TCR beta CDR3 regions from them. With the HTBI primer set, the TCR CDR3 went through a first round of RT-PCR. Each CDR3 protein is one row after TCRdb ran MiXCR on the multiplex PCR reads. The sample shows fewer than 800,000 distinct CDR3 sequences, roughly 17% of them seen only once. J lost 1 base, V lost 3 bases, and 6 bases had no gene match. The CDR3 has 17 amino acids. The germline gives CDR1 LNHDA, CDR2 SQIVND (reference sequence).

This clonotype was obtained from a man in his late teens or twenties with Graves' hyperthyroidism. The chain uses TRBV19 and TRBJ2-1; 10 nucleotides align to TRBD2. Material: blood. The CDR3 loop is CASSITLAGVSYNEQFF. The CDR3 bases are TGTGCCAGTAGTATCACGCTAGCGGGAGTATCCTACAATGAGCAGTTCTTC.